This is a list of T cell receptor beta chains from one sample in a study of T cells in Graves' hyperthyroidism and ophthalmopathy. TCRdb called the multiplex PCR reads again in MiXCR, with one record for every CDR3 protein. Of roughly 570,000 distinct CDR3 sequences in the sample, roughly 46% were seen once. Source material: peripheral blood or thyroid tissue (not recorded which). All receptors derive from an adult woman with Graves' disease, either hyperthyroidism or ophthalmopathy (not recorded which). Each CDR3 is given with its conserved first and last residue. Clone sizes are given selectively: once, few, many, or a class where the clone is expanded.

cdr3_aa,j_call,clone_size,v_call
CASSFRRGPYNSPLHF,TRBJ1-6,many,TRBV27
CASGRKGTGELFF,TRBJ2-2,-,TRBV27
CASSLVGRNGYTF,TRBJ1-2,few,TRBV7-9
CASSLEGHTDSPLHF,TRBJ1-6,-,TRBV7-3
CATSSGDLRAGTFF,TRBJ1-1,few,TRBV15
CASSATGDLYF,TRBJ2-5,many,TRBV7-9
CASSQGDAGANVLTF,TRBJ2-6,-,TRBV9
CASSSLREPRAEQYF,TRBJ2-7,-,TRBV7-8
CASAPGDYGYTF,TRBJ1-2,many,TRBV28
CASSLSTGLGAEAFF,TRBJ1-1,-,TRBV28
CASSSLTSGGYYEQYF,TRBJ2-7,-,TRBV7-2
CATSRSGTNTGELFF,TRBJ2-2,few,TRBV15
CASSLGTGSLSGELFF,TRBJ2-2,-,TRBV7-3
CASSYHNGDTEAFF,TRBJ1-1,many,TRBV7-2
CASSFGTDVNYGYTF,TRBJ1-2,many,TRBV5-1
CASSDPRDNSPLHF,TRBJ1-6,-,TRBV10-2
CASRQGVVGVGYTF,TRBJ1-2,-,TRBV5-1
CASSQRFRGSGANVLTF,TRBJ2-6,many,TRBV14
CSVEVSGKNTEAFF,TRBJ1-1,-,TRBV29-1
CASSMNPVSYEQYF,TRBJ2-7,many,TRBV19
CASSETGAVLLEYF,TRBJ2-7,-,TRBV10-2
CASSSETESYEQYF,TRBJ2-7,-,TRBV7-9
CASTRSGQGLTNYGYTF,TRBJ1-2,few,TRBV7-9
CSARISGRLTGELFF,TRBJ2-2,many,TRBV20-1
CASSWDRVGYTF,TRBJ1-2,many,TRBV5-8
CASSPTGDGPQHF,TRBJ1-5,many,TRBV5-1
CASSYYTDTQYF,TRBJ2-3,once,TRBV5-1
CASSTPGGSYSHQPQHF,TRBJ1-5,-,TRBV19
CASSFRQTANTGELFF,TRBJ2-2,-,TRBV5-1
CASSPPGTADWGTQYF,TRBJ2-5,few,TRBV18
CASDRREEGSPLHF,TRBJ1-6,-,TRBV19
CASSSAEEGNGDEQYF,TRBJ2-7,many,TRBV2
CASSFGGSGANVLAF,TRBJ2-6,few,TRBV12-3/TRBV12-4
CAIGTGGTEAFF,TRBJ1-1,-,TRBV10-2